This paragraph reports one T cell receptor beta chain. These data come from a study of blood T cell repertoires in COVID-19. Produced via immunoSEQ multiplex PCR; TCRdb's table is partial and in-frame only. The sample consists of a few hundred thousand clones, 80% to 90% of them appearing once. Everyone who took part was roughly 18 to 89 years old, and they came from over 20 US areas. Cohort assignment relied on participant-reported clinical history. The sample consisted of PBMCs or T cells enriched from blood (not recorded which). This sequence was found in a woman in her 30s who had been exposed to COVID-19.

This CDR3 is CASSVLAKGAGGELFF. In DNA form, the CDR3 reads TGTGCCAGTAGTGTTCTCGCAAAGGGGGCTGGAGGGGAGCTGTTTTTT. The chain carries TRBV19 and TRBJ2-2; TRBD1 aligns across 7 bases. CDR1 and CDR2 (germline): LNHDA, SQIVND (reference sequence). The CDR3 covers 16 residues. With 5 bases clipped from V and 8 bases from J, the junction kept 14 bases outside the gene matches.